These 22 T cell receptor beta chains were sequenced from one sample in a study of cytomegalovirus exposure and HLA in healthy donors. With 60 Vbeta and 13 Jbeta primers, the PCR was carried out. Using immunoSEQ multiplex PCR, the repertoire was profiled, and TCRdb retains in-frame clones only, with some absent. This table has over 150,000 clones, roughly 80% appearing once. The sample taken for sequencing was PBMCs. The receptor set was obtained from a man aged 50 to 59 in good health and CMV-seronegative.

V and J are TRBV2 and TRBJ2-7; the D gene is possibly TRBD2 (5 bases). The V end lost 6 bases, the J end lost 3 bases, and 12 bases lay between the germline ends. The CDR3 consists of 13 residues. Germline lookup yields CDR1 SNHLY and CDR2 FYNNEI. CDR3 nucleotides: TGTGCCAGCAGCCTAGCCTCGTACTACGAGCAGTACTTC. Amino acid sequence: CASSLASYYEQYF.

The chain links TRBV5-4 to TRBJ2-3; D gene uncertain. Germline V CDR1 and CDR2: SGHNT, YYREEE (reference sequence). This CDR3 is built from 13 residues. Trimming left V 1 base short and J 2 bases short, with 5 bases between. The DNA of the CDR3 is TGTGCCAGCAGCTTGTCCGTCACAGATACGCAGTATTTT. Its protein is CASSLSVTDTQYF.

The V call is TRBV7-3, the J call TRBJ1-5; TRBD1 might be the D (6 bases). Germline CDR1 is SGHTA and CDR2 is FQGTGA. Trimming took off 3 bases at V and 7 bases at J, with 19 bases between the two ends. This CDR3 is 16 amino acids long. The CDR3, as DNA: TGTGCCAGCAGCTTCTCAGGGGAAGTTGTGGTCCAGCCCCAGCATTTT. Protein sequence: CASSFSGEVVVQPQHF.

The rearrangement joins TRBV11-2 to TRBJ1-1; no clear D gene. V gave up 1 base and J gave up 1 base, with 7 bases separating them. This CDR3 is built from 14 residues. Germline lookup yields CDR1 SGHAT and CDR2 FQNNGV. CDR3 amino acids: CASSLVSPNTEAFF. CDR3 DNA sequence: TGTGCCAGCAGCTTAGTCAGTCCGAACACTGAAGCTTTCTTT.

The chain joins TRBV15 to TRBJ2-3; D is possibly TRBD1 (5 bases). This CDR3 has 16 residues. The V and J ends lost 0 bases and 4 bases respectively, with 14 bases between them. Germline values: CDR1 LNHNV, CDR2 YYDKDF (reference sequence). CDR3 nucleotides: TGTGCCACCAGCAGAGATCAGGGTCTGGAGTCAGATACGCAGTATTTT. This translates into CATSRDQGLESDTQYF.

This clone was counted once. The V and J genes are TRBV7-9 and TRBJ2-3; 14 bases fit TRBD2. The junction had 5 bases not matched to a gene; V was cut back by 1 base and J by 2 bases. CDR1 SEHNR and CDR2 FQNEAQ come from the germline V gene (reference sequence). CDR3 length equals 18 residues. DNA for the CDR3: TGTGCCAGCAGCTTAGGCGAGACTAGCGGGAGGGTCACAGATACGCAGTATTTT. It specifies CASSLGETSGRVTDTQYF. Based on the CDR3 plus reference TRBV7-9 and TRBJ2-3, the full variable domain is DTGVSQNPRHKITKRGQNVTFRCDPISEHNRLYWYRQTLGQGPEFLTYFQNEAQLEKSRLLSDRFSAERPKGSFSTLEIQRTEQGDSAMYLCASSLGETSGRVTDTQYFGPGTRLTVL.

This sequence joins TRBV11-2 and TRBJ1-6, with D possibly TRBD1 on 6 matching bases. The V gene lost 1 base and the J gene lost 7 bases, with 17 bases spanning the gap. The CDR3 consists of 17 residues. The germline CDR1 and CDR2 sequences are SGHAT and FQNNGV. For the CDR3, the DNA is TGTGCCAGCAGCTTAGCCCCCCGGGGGGCGGTCAATTCACCCCTCCACTTT. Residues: CASSLAPRGAVNSPLHF.

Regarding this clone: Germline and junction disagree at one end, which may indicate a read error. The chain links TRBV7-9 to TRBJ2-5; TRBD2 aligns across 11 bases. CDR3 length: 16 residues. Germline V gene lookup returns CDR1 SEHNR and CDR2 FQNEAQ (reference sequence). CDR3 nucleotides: TGTGCCAGCAGAGAAAGCCGAACCGGGACTAGCGGCCCACGACACTTC. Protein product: CASRESRTGTSGPRHF.

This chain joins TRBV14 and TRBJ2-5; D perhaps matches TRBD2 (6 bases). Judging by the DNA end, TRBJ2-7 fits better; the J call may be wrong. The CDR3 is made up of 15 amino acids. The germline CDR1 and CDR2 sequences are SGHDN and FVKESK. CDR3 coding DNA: TGTGCCAGCAGCCAAGTCCGGCGGGACTCCTACGAGCAGTACTTC. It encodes CASSQVRRDSYEQYF.

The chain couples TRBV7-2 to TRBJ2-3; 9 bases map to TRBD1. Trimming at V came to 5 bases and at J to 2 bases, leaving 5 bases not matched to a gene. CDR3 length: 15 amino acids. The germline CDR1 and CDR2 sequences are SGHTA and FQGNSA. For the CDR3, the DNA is TGTGCCAGCAGCCCGGACAGGGGAGACACAGATACGCAGTATTTT. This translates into CASSPDRGDTDTQYF.

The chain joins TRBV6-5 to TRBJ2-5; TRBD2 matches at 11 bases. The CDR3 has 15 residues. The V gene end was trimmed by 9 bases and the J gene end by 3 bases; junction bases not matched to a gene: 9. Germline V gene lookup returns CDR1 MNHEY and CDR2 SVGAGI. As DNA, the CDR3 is TGTGCCAGTGATGAACTAGCGGGAGTGGAAGAGACCCAGTACTTC. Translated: CASDELAGVEETQYF.

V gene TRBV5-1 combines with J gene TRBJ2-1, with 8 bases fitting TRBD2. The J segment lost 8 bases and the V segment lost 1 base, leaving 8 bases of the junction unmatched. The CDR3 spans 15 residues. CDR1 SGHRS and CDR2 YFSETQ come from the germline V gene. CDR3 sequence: CASSLKREGPHEQFF. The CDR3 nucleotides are TGCGCCAGCAGCTTGAAACGGGAGGGCCCTCATGAGCAGTTCTTC. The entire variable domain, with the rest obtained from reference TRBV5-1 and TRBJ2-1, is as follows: KAGVTQTPRYLIKTRGQQVTLSCSPISGHRSVSWYQQTPGQGLQFLFEYFSETQRNKGNFPGRFSGRQFSNSRSEMNVSTLELGDSALYLCASSLKREGPHEQFFGPGTRLTVL.

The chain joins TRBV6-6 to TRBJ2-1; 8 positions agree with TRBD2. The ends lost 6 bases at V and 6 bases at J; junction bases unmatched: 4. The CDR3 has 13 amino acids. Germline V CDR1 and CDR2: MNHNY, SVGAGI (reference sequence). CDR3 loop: CASRLAGINEQFF. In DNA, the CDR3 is TGTGCCAGCAGGTTAGCGGGAATCAATGAGCAGTTCTTC.

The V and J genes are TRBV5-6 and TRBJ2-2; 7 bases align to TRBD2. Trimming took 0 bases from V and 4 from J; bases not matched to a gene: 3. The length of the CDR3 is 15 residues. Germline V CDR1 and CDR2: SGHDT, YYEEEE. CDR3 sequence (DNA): TGTGCCAGCAGCTTGGGCGGGGGACCCACCGGGGAGCTGTTTTTT. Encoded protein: CASSLGGGPTGELFF.

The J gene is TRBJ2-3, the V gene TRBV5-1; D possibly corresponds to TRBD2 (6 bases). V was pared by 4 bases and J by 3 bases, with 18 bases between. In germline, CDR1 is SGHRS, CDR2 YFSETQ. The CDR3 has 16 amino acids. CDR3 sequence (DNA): TGCGCCAGCAGCGCCGGACTCTTGGAGGGTACAGATACGCAGTATTTT. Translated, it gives CASSAGLLEGTDTQYF.

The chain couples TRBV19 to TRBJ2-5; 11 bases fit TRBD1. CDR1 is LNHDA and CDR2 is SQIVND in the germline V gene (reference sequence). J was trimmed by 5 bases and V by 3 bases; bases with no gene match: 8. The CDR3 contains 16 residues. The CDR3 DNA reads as TGTGCCAGTAGTATCATAGGACAGGGGGCGAGGGAGACCCAGTACTTC. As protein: CASSIIGQGARETQYF.

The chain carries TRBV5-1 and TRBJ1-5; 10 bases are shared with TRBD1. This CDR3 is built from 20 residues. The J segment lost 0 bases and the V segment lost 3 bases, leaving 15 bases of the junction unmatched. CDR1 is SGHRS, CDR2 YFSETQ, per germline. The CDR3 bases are TGCGCCAGCAGCTGGAATACCGGGACAGGGGTATTTTATAGCAATCAGCCCCAGCATTTT. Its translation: CASSWNTGTGVFYSNQPQHF.

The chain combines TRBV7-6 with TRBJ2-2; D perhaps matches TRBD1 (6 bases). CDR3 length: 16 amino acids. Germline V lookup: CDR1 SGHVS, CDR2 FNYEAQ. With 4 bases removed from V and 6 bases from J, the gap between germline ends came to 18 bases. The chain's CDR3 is CASSSPDRFVAGELFF. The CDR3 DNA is TGTGCCAGCAGCTCCCCAGACAGGTTTGTGGCCGGGGAGCTGTTTTTT.

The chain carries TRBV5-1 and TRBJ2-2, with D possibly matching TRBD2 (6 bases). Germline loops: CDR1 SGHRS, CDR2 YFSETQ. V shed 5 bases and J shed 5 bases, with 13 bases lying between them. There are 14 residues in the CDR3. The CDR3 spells CASRLAIETGELFF. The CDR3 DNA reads TGCGCCAGCAGACTAGCTATCGAGACCGGGGAGCTGTTTTTT.

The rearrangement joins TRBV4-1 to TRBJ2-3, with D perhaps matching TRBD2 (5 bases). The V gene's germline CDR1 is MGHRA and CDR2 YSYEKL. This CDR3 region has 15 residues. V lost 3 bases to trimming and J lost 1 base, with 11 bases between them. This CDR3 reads CASSHDIGGTDTQYF. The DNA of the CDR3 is TGCGCCAGCAGCCACGACATCGGGGGCACAGATACGCAGTATTTT.

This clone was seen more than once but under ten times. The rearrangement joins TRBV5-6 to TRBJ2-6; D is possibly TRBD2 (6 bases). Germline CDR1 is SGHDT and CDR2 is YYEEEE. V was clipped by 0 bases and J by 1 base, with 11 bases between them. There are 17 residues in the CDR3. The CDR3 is CASSLGYAGSGANVLTF. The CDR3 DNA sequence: TGTGCCAGCAGCTTGGGGTACGCGGGGTCTGGGGCCAACGTCCTGACTTTC.

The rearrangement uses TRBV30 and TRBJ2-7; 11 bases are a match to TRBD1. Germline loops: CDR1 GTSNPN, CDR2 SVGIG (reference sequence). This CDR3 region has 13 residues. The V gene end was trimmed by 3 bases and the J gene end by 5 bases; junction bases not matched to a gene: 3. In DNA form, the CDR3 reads TGTGCCTGGAGGGACAGGGGGCGGCACGAGCAGTACTTC. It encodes CAWRDRGRHEQYF.